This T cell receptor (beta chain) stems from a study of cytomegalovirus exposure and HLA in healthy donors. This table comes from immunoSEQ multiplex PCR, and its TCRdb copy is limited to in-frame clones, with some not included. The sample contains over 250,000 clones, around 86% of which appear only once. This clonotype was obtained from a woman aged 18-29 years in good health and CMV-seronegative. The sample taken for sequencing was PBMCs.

The CDR3 DNA sequence: TGTGCCAGCAGCTGGGCGCAACAGGGTTTAACAGAGACCCAGTACTTC. Encoded protein: CASSWAQQGLTETQYF. The chain combines TRBV5-4 with TRBJ2-5; D may be TRBD1 (6 bases). Per germline, CDR1 SGHNT and CDR2 YYREEE (reference sequence). Trimming took 3 bases from V and 4 from J, leaving 19 bases between them. CDR3 length equals 16 residues.